One and the same sample provided the 29 T cell receptor beta chains below, sequenced in a study of blood T cell repertoires in COVID-19. Assay used: immunoSEQ multiplex PCR; TCRdb lists only in-frame clones, some missing. The table shows about 270,000 clones, with nearly 90% occurring only once. Sequenced sample: PBMCs or T cells enriched from blood (not recorded which). These TCRs come from a woman aged 25 to 39 who had recovered from COVID-19.

This sequence joins TRBV14 and TRBJ1-2, with TRBD1 identical over 7 bases. Germline-derived CDR1 and CDR2 are SGHDN and FVKESK. The CDR3 totals 15 residues. J lost 0 bases, V lost 0 bases, and 1 base had no gene match. The CDR3 here is CASSQEGTANYGYTF. CDR3 in DNA: TGTGCCAGCAGCCAAGAGGGGACAGCTAACTATGGCTACACCTTC.

This clone was seen once. The genes are TRBV5-4 and TRBJ2-1, with TRBD2 matching 9 bases. V gave up 2 bases and J gave up 11 bases; unmatched junction bases: 17. The CDR3 is made up of 17 amino acids. Germline V lookup: CDR1 SGHNT, CDR2 YYREEE (reference sequence). As DNA, the CDR3 is TGTGCCAGCAGCTTATCTCGAGGGGCTAGCGGGGCCTCTAAGCAGTTCTTC. As protein: CASSLSRGASGASKQFF.

For this clone: A junction boundary mismatches the germline segment, possibly from a read error. The rearrangement uses TRBV27 and TRBJ1-2; a weak D match, TRBD1 (5 bases). The CDR3 length is 14 residues. Germline V CDR1 and CDR2: MNHEY, SMNVEV (reference sequence). Here the CDR3 reads CASNTLRGRAALHF. Here the CDR3 DNA reads TGTGCCAGCAACACCCTACGAGGCAGGGCTGCACTTCACTTC.

The genes are TRBV5-1 and TRBJ1-1; no firm D call. V was cut by 0 bases and J by 3 bases, with 9 bases left in between. Germline CDR1 is SGHRS and CDR2 is YFSETQ. This CDR3 spans 14 amino acids. Here the CDR3 DNA reads TGCGCCAGCAGCTTGGGGCCGCCCGACACTGAAGCTTTCTTT. Its protein product is CASSLGPPDTEAFF.

Only a few counts were recorded for this clone. Other DNA sequences in this sample translate to the same CDR3. The rearrangement uses TRBV28 and TRBJ1-6; TRBD1 agrees at 7 bases. Looked up from germline, CDR1 is MDHEN and CDR2 is SYDVKM. The CDR3 sequence is 14 residues long. Trimming took 3 bases from V and 7 from J; bases not matched to a gene: 3. The CDR3 sequence: CASSLGTDNSPLHF. The CDR3 bases are TGTGCCAGCAGTTTGGGGACAGACAATTCACCCCTCCACTTT.

V gene TRBV6-5 combines with J gene TRBJ2-3, with 8 bases identical to TRBD2. With V trimmed by 5 bases and J by 5 bases, 9 bases remained unmatched. The CDR3 length is 15 residues. In germline, CDR1 is MNHEY, CDR2 SVGAGI. The CDR3 DNA reads as TGTGCCAGCAGTCATGGACTAGCTCGGGGAGATACGCAGTATTTT. Translated: CASSHGLARGDTQYF.

The chain recombines TRBV5-4 with TRBJ2-3, with 11 nucleotides matching TRBD2. The CDR3 sequence is 17 residues long. CDR1 and CDR2 from the germline V gene are SGHNT and YYREEE (reference sequence). V lost 3 bases to trimming and J lost 6 bases; unmatched junction nucleotides: 12. CDR3 nucleotides: TGTGCCAGCAGCTCCTTTATACTAGCGGGGGTCGGGGATACGCAGTATTTT. Protein product: CASSSFILAGVGDTQYF.

The gene calls are TRBV29-1 and TRBJ2-1; 9 nucleotides agree with TRBD2. The germline CDR1 and CDR2 sequences are SQVTM and ANQGSEA. V lost 2 bases to trimming and J lost 7 bases; unmatched junction nucleotides: 3. The CDR3 spans 13 residues. The DNA of the CDR3 is TGCAGCGTTGAATTAGCGGGGGATAATGAGCAGTTCTTC. Protein sequence: CSVELAGDNEQFF.

The chain employs TRBV7-9 and TRBJ1-4, with D unclear. CDR1 is SEHNR, CDR2 FQNEAQ, per germline (reference sequence). This CDR3 contains 15 residues. Trimming took 1 base from V and 7 from J, leaving 13 bases between them. Here the CDR3 reads CASSLGAIIGEKLFF. The CDR3 DNA is TGTGCCAGCAGCTTAGGGGCAATTATCGGTGAAAAACTGTTTTTT.

The gene calls are TRBV9 and TRBJ2-7; 9 positions agree with TRBD2. Trimming took 1 base from V and 2 from J; bases not matched to a gene: 4. CDR1 and CDR2 (germline): SGDLS, YYNGEE. The CDR3 contains 15 residues. Here the CDR3 DNA reads TGTGCCAGCAGCGTACGGCCTAGCGGGGCCTACGAGCAGTACTTC. Its protein product is CASSVRPSGAYEQYF.

The V call is TRBV5-1, the J call TRBJ2-5, with 13 bases identical to TRBD2. CDR3 length: 18 residues. Germline CDR1 reads SGHRS; CDR2 reads YFSETQ. V trimming: 4 bases; J trimming: 2 bases; junction bases outside the gene matches: 11. The CDR3 nucleotides are TGCGCCAGCAGCCAATGGACTAGCGGGAGTAGGTGGCAAGAGACCCAGTACTTC. It yields the protein CASSQWTSGSRWQETQYF.

The chain has TRBV6-5 and TRBJ1-2, with 9 bases that match TRBD1. This CDR3 region has 14 residues. J gave up 3 bases and V 6 bases, and 5 bases lay outside the gene matches. The germline gives CDR1 MNHEY, CDR2 SVGAGI. CDR3 sequence reads: CASSPTGGDYGYTF. In DNA form, the CDR3 reads TGTGCCAGCAGCCCAACAGGGGGCGACTATGGCTACACCTTC.

The chain carries TRBV14 and TRBJ1-1; D possibly corresponds to TRBD1 (6 bases). V was clipped by 2 bases and J by 6 bases, with 16 bases between them. The CDR3 loop spans 15 amino acids. Germline lookup yields CDR1 SGHDN and CDR2 FVKESK. The CDR3 DNA reads as TGTGCCAGCAGCCAACTAAGGGGGTCGAAGCCTGAAGCTTTCTTT. Encoded protein: CASSQLRGSKPEAFF.

CDR3 sequence (DNA): TGTGCCAGCAGTTTATATCGGACTAGCGGGCGGCCGAGAACCGGGGAGCTGTTTTTT. This gives the protein CASSLYRTSGRPRTGELFF. The chain carries TRBV27 and TRBJ2-2; 11 bases map to TRBD2. Germline lookup yields CDR1 MNHEY and CDR2 SMNVEV (reference sequence). Trimming took 1 base from V and 5 from J; bases not matched to a gene: 12. The CDR3 is 19 amino acids.

This clone was seen a few times. This chain uses TRBV5-1 with TRBJ1-2, with 7 bases that match TRBD1. This CDR3 comprises 15 residues. After removal of 0 bases from V and 3 bases from J, the junction contained 5 bases not matched to a gene. Per germline, CDR1 SGHRS and CDR2 YFSETQ. The CDR3 coding sequence is TGCGCCAGCAGCTTGGAGGGGGCGAGCTACTATGGCTACACCTTC. The encoded protein is CASSLEGASYYGYTF.

The rearrangement uses TRBV5-1 and TRBJ1-6; TRBD1 agrees at 8 bases. Per the germline V gene, CDR1 is SGHRS and CDR2 is YFSETQ. The junction had 8 bases not matched to a gene; V was cut back by 4 bases and J by 5 bases. This CDR3 comprises 16 residues. CDR3 loop: CASSRRNRGNNSPLHF. CDR3 in DNA: TGCGCCAGCAGCAGGAGAAACAGGGGGAATAATTCACCCCTCCACTTT.

V is TRBV19 and J is TRBJ1-2; D remains ambiguous. CDR1 is LNHDA, CDR2 SQIVND, per germline (reference sequence). Trimming shortened V by 0 bases and J by 4 bases, and 12 bases separated the two germline ends. The length of the CDR3 is 15 residues. The CDR3 DNA sequence: TGTGCCAGTAGTATAGAAGGCGGGCGAAGCTATGGCTACACCTTC. Its translation: CASSIEGGRSYGYTF.

V is TRBV19 and J is TRBJ1-2; 12 nucleotides match TRBD1. J gave up 4 bases and V 6 bases, and 9 bases lay outside the gene matches. Per germline, CDR1 LNHDA and CDR2 SQIVND (reference sequence). The CDR3 is 16 residues long. CDR3: CASSEPRDRGLYGYTF. For the CDR3, the DNA is TGTGCCAGTAGCGAACCCCGGGACAGGGGGCTCTATGGCTACACCTTC.

The CDR3 region is CASSDRGRNTEAFF. Written as DNA, the CDR3 is TGTGCCAGCAGTGATCGGGGGAGAAACACTGAAGCTTTCTTT. The chain is built from TRBV25-1 and TRBJ1-1; maybe TRBD1 (5 bases). Germline V lookup: CDR1 MGHDK, CDR2 SYGVNS. The germline V and J ends were trimmed by 3 bases and 2 bases, with 10 bases remaining between them. This CDR3 is built from 14 residues.

The chain recombines TRBV4-3 with TRBJ2-1, with 8 bases fitting TRBD2. V lost 0 bases to trimming and J lost 7 bases; unmatched junction nucleotides: 14. The CDR3 extends over 18 amino acids. CDR1 is LGHNA, CDR2 YSLEER, per germline. The CDR3 sequence is CASSQDLSGGVGRNEQFF. DNA of the CDR3: TGCGCCAGCAGCCAAGATCTAAGCGGGGGAGTGGGGCGGAATGAGCAGTTCTTC.

This chain links TRBV6-4 with TRBJ1-1; tentatively, D is TRBD1 (6 bases). Germline lookup yields CDR1 MRHNA and CDR2 SNTAGT. The V end was cut by 6 bases, the J end by 0 bases, with 11 bases between. The CDR3 sequence is 14 residues long. In nucleotides, the CDR3 is TGTGCCAGCAGCTCTCAGGGGATGAACACTGAAGCTTTCTTT. It encodes CASSSQGMNTEAFF.

V usage is TRBV4-1 and J usage is TRBJ2-1, with D maybe TRBD2 (6 bases). The CDR3 length is 16 residues. The V end lost 5 bases, the J end lost 3 bases, and 17 bases lay between the germline ends. Per germline, CDR1 MGHRA and CDR2 YSYEKL. The CDR3 sequence: CASSAGGASGYNEQFF. Here the CDR3 DNA reads TGCGCCAGCAGCGCCGGGGGAGCTTCGGGCTACAATGAGCAGTTCTTC.

This chain uses TRBV10-3 with TRBJ1-1; the D is unclear. Germline CDR1 ENHRY, CDR2 SYGVKD. Trimming cost V 4 bases and J 3 bases, with 12 bases left between them. The CDR3 sequence is 14 residues long. CDR3 region: CAISVRQVDTEAFF. For the CDR3, the DNA is TGTGCCATCAGTGTCAGGCAGGTGGACACTGAAGCTTTCTTT.

The V gene is TRBV7-2, the J gene TRBJ1-1; D is undetermined. The CDR3 runs to 15 residues. The V end lost 1 base, the J end lost 0 bases, and 9 bases lay between the germline ends. Germline V CDR1 and CDR2: SGHTA, FQGNSA. The CDR3 loop is CASSLVGSLNTEAFF. As DNA, the CDR3 is TGTGCCAGCAGCTTAGTGGGCAGTTTGAACACTGAAGCTTTCTTT.

This chain joins TRBV7-3 and TRBJ1-2; no firm D call. Germline loops: CDR1 SGHTA, CDR2 FQGTGA. The V end was cut by 4 bases, the J end by 8 bases, with 14 bases between. CDR3 length: 13 residues. The CDR3: CASSSGGSRGYTF. CDR3 in DNA: TGTGCCAGCAGCTCTGGCGGGTCCCGAGGCTACACCTTC.

The chain couples TRBV7-2 to TRBJ1-6; 8 bases are a match to TRBD1. The J segment lost 6 bases and the V segment lost 7 bases, leaving 5 bases of the junction unmatched. The CDR3 sequence is 14 residues long. The germline V gene encodes CDR1 SGHTA and CDR2 FQGNSA. Here the CDR3 reads CASTGTGLNSPLHF. The CDR3, as DNA: TGTGCCAGCACCGGGACAGGACTTAATTCACCCCTCCACTTT.

The chain has TRBV30 and TRBJ2-5; a weak D match, TRBD2 (7 bases). Germline loops: CDR1 GTSNPN, CDR2 SVGIG (reference sequence). This CDR3 region has 15 residues. V was trimmed by 5 bases and J by 2 bases, leaving 18 bases between them. CDR3 residues: CAWLGGGGIQETQYF. In DNA, the CDR3 is TGTGCCTGGCTGGGGGGCGGGGGAATACAAGAGACCCAGTACTTC.

This clone was counted once. This chain links TRBV5-1 with TRBJ2-1, with 9 bases lining up with TRBD1. V shed 2 bases, J shed 8 bases, and the junction held 8 bases outside the gene matches. The CDR3 runs 15 residues. Germline values: CDR1 SGHRS, CDR2 YFSETQ. This CDR3 is CASSFLDRGVDEQFF. CDR3 coding DNA: TGCGCCAGCAGCTTTTTGGACAGGGGTGTGGATGAGCAGTTCTTC. Variable domain in full (rest from reference TRBV5-1 and TRBJ2-1): KAGVTQTPRYLIKTRGQQVTLSCSPISGHRSVSWYQQTPGQGLQFLFEYFSETQRNKGNFPGRFSGRQFSNSRSEMNVSTLELGDSALYLCASSFLDRGVDEQFFGPGTRLTVL.

The J gene is TRBJ2-7, the V gene TRBV18; 7 positions agree with TRBD1. V trimming: 2 bases; J trimming: 4 bases; junction bases outside the gene matches: 5. The germline gives CDR1 KGHSH, CDR2 LQKENI. This CDR3 spans 14 amino acids. The CDR3 DNA follows: TGTGCCAGCTCACCAGGCGACAGGGAGTACGAGCAGTACTTC. Protein product: CASSPGDREYEQYF.